These 9 T cell receptor beta chains were sequenced from one sample in a study of PD-1 blockade in classical Hodgkin lymphoma. Clones were read by immunoSEQ multiplex PCR, and TCRdb kept only the in-frame ones, dropping some. The table shows 25,000 to 30,000 clones, with roughly 71% occurring only once. All patients relapsed after autologous stem cell transplantation, and brentuximab vedotin exposure varied. The sequencing here drew on peripheral blood mononuclear cells (PBMCs), taken before the second cycle of nivolumab. These receptors were taken from a human donor with classical Hodgkin lymphoma.

The rearrangement joins TRBV14 to TRBJ2-1; 7 bases are a match to TRBD1. With 3 bases clipped from V and 4 bases from J, the junction kept 9 bases outside the gene matches. The V gene's germline CDR1 is SGHDN and CDR2 FVKESK. This CDR3 is 16 amino acids long. CDR3 amino acids: CASSQRTGAYYNEQFF. The DNA of the CDR3 is TGTGCCAGCAGCCAGAGAACAGGGGCCTATTACAATGAGCAGTTCTTC.

This clone was counted between two and nine times. The chain recombines TRBV27 with TRBJ2-7; no clear D gene. Trimming took 7 bases from V and 6 from J, leaving 10 bases between them. Per the germline V gene, CDR1 is MNHEY and CDR2 is SMNVEV (reference sequence). The CDR3 consists of 11 residues. The CDR3 DNA reads as TGTGCCAGCATGCGGCTTGGCGAGCAGTACTTC. Amino acid sequence: CASMRLGEQYF.

The gene calls are TRBV5-1 and TRBJ2-2, with TRBD1 matching over 8 bases. V lost 3 bases to trimming and J lost 4 bases; unmatched junction nucleotides: 8. This CDR3 is 16 amino acids long. The germline gives CDR1 SGHRS, CDR2 YFSETQ. Here the CDR3 reads CASSSRDRRATGELFF. In DNA, the CDR3 is TGCGCCAGCAGCTCCCGGGACAGGAGAGCCACCGGGGAGCTGTTTTTT.

This rearrangement joins TRBV27 to TRBJ2-3; D possibly matches TRBD1 or TRBD2 (5 bases each). Trimming removed 6 bases at V and 5 bases at J, with 12 bases between. Germline-derived CDR1 and CDR2 are MNHEY and SMNVEV (reference sequence). The CDR3 extends over 13 amino acids. CDR3 residues: CASRKGAGDTQYF. The DNA for the CDR3 is TGTGCCAGCAGAAAAGGGGCGGGAGATACGCAGTATTTT.

This clone has just one count. V is TRBV2 and J is TRBJ2-5, with TRBD1 matching over 7 bases. J gave up 2 bases and V 8 bases, and 8 bases lay outside the gene matches. CDR3 length equals 14 residues. Germline V gene sequence: CDR1 SNHLY, CDR2 FYNNEI. The CDR3 coding sequence is TGTGCCAGCGCATACCCGGGACAGCAAGAGACCCAGTACTTC. This sequence encodes CASAYPGQQETQYF.

The sample holds one count of this clone. The rearrangement joins TRBV6-6 to TRBJ2-7, with D hard to call. This CDR3 is built from 15 residues. CDR1 is MNHNY, CDR2 SVGAGI, per germline (reference sequence). The germline V and J ends were trimmed by 6 bases and 2 bases, with 17 bases remaining between them. The DNA of the CDR3 is TGTGCCAGCAGACTACGGAGTGGGCAGACCTACGAGCAGTACGTC. Residues: CASRLRSGQTYEQYV.

The V call is TRBV19, the J call TRBJ1-5, with 8 bases identical to TRBD1. This CDR3 region has 17 residues. J was trimmed by 2 bases and V by 0 bases; bases with no gene match: 6. Germline V gene data show CDR1 as LNHDA and CDR2 as SQIVND (reference sequence). The CDR3: CASSIEPRGLGNQPQHF. CDR3 DNA: TGTGCCAGTAGTATAGAACCCAGGGGGCTTGGCAATCAGCCCCAGCATTTT.

This clone was counted a few times. The chain carries TRBV7-2 and TRBJ2-5; TRBD1 matches at 12 bases. The J segment lost 5 bases and the V segment lost 4 bases, leaving 8 bases of the junction unmatched. Germline CDR1 is SGHTA and CDR2 is FQGNSA. The CDR3 runs 16 residues. The CDR3, as DNA: TGTGCCAGCAGCTACCCCGGGACAGGGGGCATGGAGACCCAGTACTTC. Translated: CASSYPGTGGMETQYF.

The rearrangement joins TRBV5-1 to TRBJ1-4; D is undetermined. The CDR3 covers 12 residues. The germline V and J ends were trimmed by 0 bases and 7 bases, with 4 bases remaining between them. From germline, CDR1 is SGHRS and CDR2 YFSETQ. The CDR3 reads CASSLVGEKLFF. The CDR3 bases are TGCGCCAGCAGCTTGGTGGGTGAAAAACTGTTTTTT.